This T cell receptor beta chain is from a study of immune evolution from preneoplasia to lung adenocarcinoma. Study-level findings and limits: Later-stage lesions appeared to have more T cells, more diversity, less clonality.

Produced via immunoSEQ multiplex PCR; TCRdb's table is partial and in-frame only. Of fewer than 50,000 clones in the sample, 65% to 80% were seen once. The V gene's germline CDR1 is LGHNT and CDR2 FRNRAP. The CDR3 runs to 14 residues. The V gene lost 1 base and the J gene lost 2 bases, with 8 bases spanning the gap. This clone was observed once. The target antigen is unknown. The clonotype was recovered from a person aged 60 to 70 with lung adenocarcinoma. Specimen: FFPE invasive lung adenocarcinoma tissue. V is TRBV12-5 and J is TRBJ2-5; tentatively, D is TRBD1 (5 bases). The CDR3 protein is CASGLETAQETQYF. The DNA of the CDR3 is TGTGCTAGTGGTTTGGAGACAGCACAAGAGACCCAGTACTTC.